This T cell receptor (beta chain) is drawn from a study of cytomegalovirus exposure and HLA in healthy donors. Study context: Within an early data release were approximately 85 million unique TCRs drawn from HLA-typed donors.

About this clone itself: Its antigen is undetermined.

The study, taken as a whole, reports: Roughly even sequencing depth across donors was the assumption behind the presence/absence analyses. More clonal expansion characterized HLA-associated TCR beta chains than equally common others in a later analysis.

The PCR made use of 60 Vbeta and 13 Jbeta primers. Using immunoSEQ multiplex PCR, the repertoire was profiled, and TCRdb retains in-frame clones only, with some absent. The sample consists of roughly 63,000 clones, more than 70% of them appearing once. The sample taken for sequencing was PBMCs. The sequence was obtained from a man aged 50 to 59 in good health and CMV-seropositive.

The CDR3 coding sequence is TGTGCCAGTAGTATGAGGGTGTCTAATGAAAAACTGTTTTTT. Its protein product is CASSMRVSNEKLFF. The chain links TRBV19 to TRBJ1-4, with D hard to call. V shed 3 bases and J shed 3 bases, with 8 bases lying between them. This CDR3 has 14 amino acids. Germline V gene data show CDR1 as LNHDA and CDR2 as SQIVND (reference sequence).